The 13 T cell receptor beta chains in this list originate from one sample, sequenced in a study of CD8 T cells in Susac syndrome. Random hexamers primed reverse transcription of 0.5 to 1 ug RNA. From the immunoSEQ multiplex PCR reads, TCRdb called clonotypes with MiXCR, one entry per CDR3 protein. Of 150,000 or so distinct CDR3 sequences in the sample, 95% were seen once. Sequenced material: CD4+ T cells from PBMCs. The origin of the receptors is a human donor with Susac syndrome.

This rearrangement joins TRBV7-9 to TRBJ1-2, with D unclear. The CDR3 extends over 15 amino acids. CDR1 SEHNR and CDR2 FQNEAQ come from the germline V gene (reference sequence). V was cut by 1 base and J by 1 base, with 10 bases left in between. This CDR3 is CASSLDGSLNYGYTF. The DNA of the CDR3 is TGTGCCAGCAGCTTAGATGGCAGCCTTAACTATGGCTACACCTTC.

The chain carries TRBV7-3 and TRBJ2-3, with D perhaps given as TRBD1 or TRBD2 (10 bases each). V was shortened by 1 base and J by 6 bases, with 35 bases between the two germline ends. The length of the CDR3 is 22 residues. In germline, CDR1 is SGHTA, CDR2 FQGTGA. CDR3 nucleotide sequence: TGTGCCAGCAGCTTAAAGGGACAGGGGTATTTTGCTCTAGCGGGAGAACGCGATACGCAGTATTTT. It encodes CASSLKGQGYFALAGERDTQYF.

This clonotype was seen only once. V usage is TRBV3-1 and J usage is TRBJ2-2; a possible D gene is TRBD1 (6 bases). Trimming stripped 6 bases from V and 6 bases from J, with 17 bases between. The CDR3 consists of 15 residues. CDR1 is LGHDT, CDR2 YNNKEL, per germline (reference sequence). The CDR3 nucleotides read TGTGCCAGCAGGAACAGGGATATAGGCGCCGGGGAGCTGTTTTTT. This encodes CASRNRDIGAGELFF.

The genes are TRBV30 and TRBJ1-5; D is possibly TRBD1 (5 bases). Germline values: CDR1 GTSNPN, CDR2 SVGIG (reference sequence). V dropped 3 bases and J dropped 6 bases, with 15 bases sitting between them. The CDR3 contains 14 residues. The CDR3 loop reads CAWRPLGGVQPQHF. The DNA for the CDR3 is TGTGCCTGGAGGCCCCTCGGGGGGGTTCAGCCCCAGCATTTT.

For this clonotype: This likely comes from a read error, as the CDR3 has no conserved phenylalanine or tryptophan at its end. Because the CDR3's place on the DNA is in doubt, the DNA is left out and the CDR3 is given as listed by TCRdb. The chain recombines TRBV6-6 with TRBJ1-5. Germline CDR1 reads MNHNY; CDR2 reads SVGAGI (reference sequence). The CDR3 adds up to 14 amino acids, both ends counted. The CDR3 loop is CASSGPNSNQPKHL.

The gene calls are TRBV7-9 and TRBJ2-7; D possibly corresponds to TRBD2 (6 bases). Germline CDR1 and CDR2: SEHNR and FQNEAQ (reference sequence). Trimming took off 5 bases at V and 2 bases at J, with 10 bases between the two ends. CDR3 length equals 13 residues. CDR3 DNA: TGTGCCAGCAGCCCCGGGGAGGCCTACGAGCAGTACTTC. This gives the protein CASSPGEAYEQYF.

The chain has TRBV27 and TRBJ2-7; the D is unclear. Germline V lookup: CDR1 MNHEY, CDR2 SMNVEV (reference sequence). The CDR3 consists of 13 residues. Trimming cost V 5 bases and J 2 bases, with 10 bases left between them. The CDR3 loop is CASSVDETYEQYF. For the CDR3, the DNA is TGTGCCAGCAGTGTGGACGAGACCTACGAGCAGTACTTC.

The chain couples TRBV5-4 to TRBJ1-6; D is ambiguous. V was trimmed by 4 bases and J by 0 bases, leaving 8 bases between them. There are 15 residues in the CDR3. Germline V gives CDR1 SGHNT, CDR2 YYREEE (reference sequence). The CDR3, as DNA: TGTGCCAGCAGCCCGACACTCTCCTATAATTCACCCCTCCACTTT. Translation: CASSPTLSYNSPLHF.

V usage is TRBV30 and J usage is TRBJ1-1; D call uncertain. The germline V and J ends were trimmed by 6 bases and 4 bases, with 3 bases remaining between them. The germline CDR1 and CDR2 sequences are GTSNPN and SVGIG (reference sequence). The CDR3 runs 9 residues. The CDR3 nucleotides are TGTGCCTGTTGCACTGAAGCTTTCTTT. This gives the protein CACCTEAFF.

The gene calls are TRBV20-1 and TRBJ1-6; D is perhaps TRBD1 (6 bases). Trimming took off 5 bases at V and 0 bases at J, with 11 bases between the two ends. CDR3 length equals 15 residues. Looked up from germline, CDR1 is DFQATT and CDR2 is SNEGSKA (reference sequence). The CDR3 here is CSAQTGSSYNSPLHF. The CDR3 region has the DNA TGCAGTGCTCAGACAGGTAGCTCCTATAATTCACCCCTCCACTTT.

This CDR3 reads CASSSGQGRYNEQFF. DNA of the CDR3: TGTGCCAGCAGCTCCGGGCAGGGACGATACAATGAGCAGTTCTTC. The rearrangement uses TRBV13 and TRBJ2-1; D may match TRBD1 or TRBD2 (5 bases each). V lost 4 bases to trimming and J lost 4 bases, with 14 bases between them. The CDR3 runs 15 residues. CDR1 is PRHDT and CDR2 is FYEKMQ in the germline V gene (reference sequence).

The rearrangement uses TRBV4-1 and TRBJ1-5, with D unresolved. V lost 3 bases to trimming and J lost 2 bases, with 14 bases between them. Germline lookup yields CDR1 MGHRA and CDR2 YSYEKL. CDR3 size: 16 residues. The chain's CDR3 is CASSHNAERGNQPQHF. Written as DNA, the CDR3 is TGCGCCAGCAGCCACAACGCAGAACGGGGCAATCAGCCCCAGCATTTT.

A single count supports this clonotype. J is TRBJ2-3 and V is TRBV5-1; 15 bases map to TRBD2. Trimming removed 5 bases from V and 4 bases from J; junction bases left unmatched: 2. From germline, CDR1 is SGHRS and CDR2 YFSETQ. The CDR3 is 15 residues long. CDR3 nucleotide sequence: TGCGCCAGCAGGGGACTAGCGGGGGGCTCAGATACGCAGTATTTT. It codes for CASRGLAGGSDTQYF.